A single T cell receptor beta chain is shown here with its context. The sample belongs to a study of Tregs in tolerant kidney transplant recipients. CDR3 size: 11 residues. Germline values: CDR1 MGHDK, CDR2 SYGVNS. V lost 3 bases to trimming and J lost 4 bases, with 3 bases between them. Libraries were prepared by immunoSEQ multiplex PCR; TCRdb keeps only in-frame clonotypes and omits some of them. The sample holds 90,000 to 120,000 clones; roughly 89% are singletons and the top ten take 0.3% to 0.4%. J is TRBJ2-5 and V is TRBV25-1; D is unclear. The source is a human donor who received a combined kidney and bone marrow transplant. Source: CD4+ T cells from blood, taken before the transplant. The CDR3 region is CASSDRETQYF. The CDR3 DNA reads as TGTGCCAGCAGTGACAGAGAGACCCAGTACTTC.